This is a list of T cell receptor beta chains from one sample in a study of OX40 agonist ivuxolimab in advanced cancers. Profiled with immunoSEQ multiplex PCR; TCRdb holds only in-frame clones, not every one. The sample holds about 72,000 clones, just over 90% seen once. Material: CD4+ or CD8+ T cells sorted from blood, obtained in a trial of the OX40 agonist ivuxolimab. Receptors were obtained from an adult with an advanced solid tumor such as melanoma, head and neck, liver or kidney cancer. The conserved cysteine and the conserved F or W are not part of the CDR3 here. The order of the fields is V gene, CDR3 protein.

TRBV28,ASSFEVNTEAF
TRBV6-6,ASSFGQAYEQY
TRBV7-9,ASRLTGIYNEQF
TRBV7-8,ASSLGGPGGTYEQY
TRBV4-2,ASSRQLAGVDISGANVLT
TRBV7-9,AVPTGEKLF
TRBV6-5,ASSQQGLYEQY
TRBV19,ASSPSRGQGRETQY
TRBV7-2,ASSSIAGGSTDTQY
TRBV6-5,ASSYDLASASGTQY
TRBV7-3,ASSSSGTSGNEQF
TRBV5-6,ASSLDGTTGRNTEAF
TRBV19,ASSIGSLITEAF
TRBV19,ASSIVDTEAF
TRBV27,ASNHRGLSYNEQF
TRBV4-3,ASSPEGQYYGYT
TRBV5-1,ASSLESRGLYEQY
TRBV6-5,ASSYGTGAREVH
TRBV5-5,ASSLGGGVEQF
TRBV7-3,ASSLTGRSSPLH
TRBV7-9,ASSTPGQVNTEAF
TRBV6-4,ASSDSADGELF
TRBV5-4,ASSLDLADEQY
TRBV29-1,SVDGDRNTGELF
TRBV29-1,SVEDRRNEQF
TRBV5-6,ASSLGWRVDTGELF
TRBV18,ASPPPLANTGELF
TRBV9,ASSNPSGSSYNEQF
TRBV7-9,ASSSSDPDNEQF
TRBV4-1,ASSQDEGGQETQY
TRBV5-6,ASSPTGITEAF
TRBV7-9,ASSPLGTEAF
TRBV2,ASKQGQGGQPQH
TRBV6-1,ASSPQRGRSYEQY
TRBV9,ASSSPRGGTNEKLF
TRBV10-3,AISESTGQGRELNTEAF
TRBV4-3,ASSQEVSRNTEAF
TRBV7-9,ASSEMEGTEAF
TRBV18,ASSETGVINSNQPQH
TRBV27,ASSPFPGGLYGYT
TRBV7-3,ASSLPNRDEQF
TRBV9,ASSLAGEYSYEQY
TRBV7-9,ASSLAGTEAF
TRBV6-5,ASGTGIVQPQH
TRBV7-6,ASSQGQGIYEQY
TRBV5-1,ASSLGLAGQETQY
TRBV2,ASSDPGEAYEQY
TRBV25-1,ASSGGIGDTEAF
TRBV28,ASSSTGGQETQY
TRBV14,ASSQVGVAYGYT
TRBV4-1,ASSQGRTRRQAYGYT
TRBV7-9,ASSREGNSPLH
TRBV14,ASSQLPRSNSEQF
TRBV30,AWTVVADNEQF
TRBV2,ASELPSGSYEQY
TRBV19,ASSIVGLAGPTDTQY
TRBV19,ASSPGQGNYNEQF